Shown below are 16 T cell receptor beta chains from a single sample sequenced in a study of tumor and adjacent non-tumor tissue in lung cancer. A modified ARM-PCR protocol with three rounds of nested PCR amplified TCRbeta. In TCRdb, the multiplex PCR reads were re-called with MiXCR into one record per CDR3 protein. The repertoire holds some 70,000 distinct CDR3 sequences, with around 65% as singletons. The template was RNA from unsorted bulk tissue. Distant lung tissue was collected more than 3 cm away from the tumor edge. Material for sequencing was distant non-tumor lung tissue. The receptors shown here come from a woman in her forties or fifties with non-small cell lung cancer.

For this clonotype: One end of the junction varies from germline; a read error may be responsible. This chain connects TRBV29-1 to TRBJ2-7, with a weak D call TRBD2 (5 bases). CDR1 is SQVTM and CDR2 is ANQGSEA in the germline V gene. The CDR3 spans 13 residues. The CDR3 loop reads CSVVRGNSYELYF. The CDR3 region has the DNA TGTAGCGTTGTGCGAGGAAACTCCTACGAGCTGTACTTC.

As for this clonotype: This sequence may be a read error, since a much larger clone differs from it by one base. The V and J genes are TRBV5-6 and TRBJ2-5; D unresolved. This CDR3 is built from 16 residues. V was pared by 3 bases and J by 5 bases, with 20 bases between. In germline, CDR1 is SGHDT, CDR2 YYEEEE. This CDR3 reads CASSWSWASQSETQYF. In nucleotides, the CDR3 is TGTGCCAGCAGCTGGAGTTGGGCGTCGCAGAGTGAGACCCAGTACTTC.

In its sample, this clonotype was seen many times. This sequence joins TRBV20-1 and TRBJ1-4; TRBD1 matches at 9 bases. J was trimmed by 7 bases and V by 6 bases; bases with no gene match: 12. This CDR3 has 15 residues. Germline loops: CDR1 DFQATT, CDR2 SNEGSKA (reference sequence). The CDR3 region has the DNA TGCAGTGCAGTAGGTCATGGACAGGGGAGTGAAAAACTGTTTTTT. This gives the protein CSAVGHGQGSEKLFF.

A word on this clonotype: Since the CDR3 does not end with the conserved phenylalanine or tryptophan, this likely comes from a read error. The chain combines TRBV11-1 with TRBJ2-1; 11 bases match TRBD2. Germline-derived CDR1 and CDR2 are SGHAT and FQDESV (reference sequence). This CDR3 comprises 16 residues. The chain's CDR3 is CAISPLTSGIRNEQFL. CDR3 coding DNA: TGTGCCATCAGCCCTCTGACTAGCGGGATTCGTAATGAGCAGTTCTTA.

This clonotype was detected ten times or more. The chain is built from TRBV10-3 and TRBJ2-7, with D hard to call. The CDR3 runs to 13 residues. From germline, CDR1 is ENHRY and CDR2 SYGVKD. Trimming removed 7 bases at V and 2 bases at J, with 12 bases between. For the CDR3, the DNA is TGTGCCATCAAGGATGATGAAACCTACGAGCAGTACTTC. Translation gives CAIKDDETYEQYF.

In this sample, this clonotype turned up once. The chain couples TRBV20-1 to TRBJ2-5, with D tentatively TRBD2 (6 bases). Germline V gene sequence: CDR1 DFQATT, CDR2 SNEGSKA (reference sequence). The V end was cut by 0 bases, the J end by 2 bases, with 10 bases between. The CDR3 spans 14 residues. The CDR3 region is CSAREGGVQETQYF. CDR3 DNA sequence: TGCAGTGCTAGAGAGGGCGGGGTTCAAGAGACCCAGTACTTC.

This clonotype was seen only a few times. This chain links TRBV6-2 or TRBV6-3 with TRBJ2-3, with 8 bases that match TRBD1. Per the germline V gene, CDR1 is MNHEY and CDR2 is SVGEGT. V was pared by 6 bases and J by 2 bases, with 10 bases of the junction left unmatched. CDR3 size: 16 residues. CDR3 nucleotide sequence: TGTGCCAGCAGCCCTCTCAGGGGGCCCTCCACAGATACGCAGTATTTT. Protein sequence: CASSPLRGPSTDTQYF.

The chain employs TRBV28 and TRBJ2-7, with D perhaps TRBD2 (6 bases). Trimming left V 5 bases short and J 3 bases short, with 17 bases between. The CDR3 is 15 amino acids. Per the germline V gene, CDR1 is MDHEN and CDR2 is SYDVKM. CDR3 nucleotide sequence: TGTGCCAGCAGTCTCGGAGGGACGCCCGGCTACGAGCAGTACTTC. This encodes CASSLGGTPGYEQYF.

With regard to this clonotype: A much larger clone is a single base away; this may be a read error. CDR3 nucleotide sequence: TGTGCCAGCAGTCCACCGGAAAGCCTCTATAATTCACCCCTCCACTTT. Its translation is CASSPPESLYNSPLHF. This sequence joins TRBV12-3 or TRBV12-4 and TRBJ1-6; D uncertain. There are 16 residues in the CDR3. V dropped 5 bases and J dropped 3 bases, with 14 bases sitting between them.

V gene TRBV28 combines with J gene TRBJ1-2, with D perhaps matching TRBD1 (6 bases). The CDR3 covers 18 residues. Per germline, CDR1 MDHEN and CDR2 SYDVKM. Trimming removed 4 bases from V and 4 bases from J, with 25 bases in between. The CDR3 nucleotides read TGTGCCAGCAGTTCCCAGTCCTCGGGGGGGCACAAGGTCTATGGCTACACCTTC. As protein: CASSSQSSGGHKVYGYTF.

This clonotype was seen repeatedly, ten times or more. The V call is TRBV6-5, the J call TRBJ2-5; 8 bases fit TRBD1. J lost 2 bases, V lost 3 bases, and 5 bases had no gene match. The CDR3 sequence is 15 residues long. Germline V gene data show CDR1 as MNHEY and CDR2 as SVGAGI. CDR3 residues: CASSYPDREQETQYF. For the CDR3, the DNA is TGTGCCAGCAGTTATCCGGACAGGGAGCAAGAGACCCAGTACTTC.

This clonotype was picked up one time. The junction departs from germline at one end; a sequencing error may be responsible. This rearrangement joins TRBV10-3 to TRBJ1-2; 8 bases are shared with TRBD1. Germline loops: CDR1 ENHRY, CDR2 SYGVKD. This CDR3 is built from 12 residues. In nucleotides, the CDR3 is TGTGTCATCAGTGAGACAGGGGAAGACTATACCTTC. Translated: CVISETGEDYTF.

The chain joins TRBV11-2 to TRBJ1-2, with D possibly being TRBD1 (5 bases). CDR1 is SGHAT, CDR2 FQNNGV, per germline. V was shortened by 1 base and J by 5 bases, with 14 bases between the two germline ends. There are 15 residues in the CDR3. CDR3 nucleotides: TGTGCCAGCAGCTTAGGCGGGGGGAGTAGTTATGGCTACACCTTC. It encodes CASSLGGGSSYGYTF.

The chain joins TRBV29-1 to TRBJ2-1, with D unresolved. The germline CDR1 and CDR2 sequences are SQVTM and ANQGSEA. The CDR3 has 15 amino acids. Trimming removed 4 bases at V and 6 bases at J, with 19 bases between. CDR3 DNA sequence: TGCAGCGTTGCACCCGTGCAGACATTAGGCAATGAGCAGTTCTTC. As protein: CSVAPVQTLGNEQFF.

Points on this clonotype: At one of its ends the junction is not consistent with the germline gene, which may arise from a read error. The chain recombines TRBV5-4 with TRBJ2-3, with TRBD2 identical over 7 bases. Germline-derived CDR1 and CDR2 are SGHNT and YYREEE (reference sequence). The CDR3 runs 18 residues. CDR3 in DNA: TGTGCCTGCAGCTCATACCCTTATTCCAGCGGGATTGGAAATACGCAGTATTTT. Its translation is CACSSYPYSSGIGNTQYF.

This clonotype was picked up one time. The CDR3 end shows no conserved phenylalanine or tryptophan, and so a read error is likely. The V call is TRBV11-2, the J call TRBJ1-1; D gene uncertain. The CDR3 extends over 14 amino acids. The germline V gene has CDR1 SGHAT and CDR2 FQNNGV. Trimming took 5 bases from V and 0 from J, leaving 10 bases between them. The CDR3 reads CASSRYILNTEAFS. The CDR3 bases are TGTGCCAGCAGCCGGTACATACTGAACACTGAAGCTTTCTCT.